The sequence of this T cell receptor (beta chain) was determined in a study of T cells after yellow fever vaccination (dated by TCRdb to the late 2010s). About the full investigation: The SMART-Seq v4 Ultra Low Input RNA kit was used to prepare libraries from fractions with low cell numbers. Bulk TCR alpha and beta repertoires were sequenced longitudinally to track T-cell clones before and after primary and booster YFV17D yellow fever vaccination. Two healthy male donors, one aged 18 to 29 and one aged 30 to 40 years, made up the cohort. Blood was drawn at multiple timepoints before and after primary and secondary immunization, with bulk PBMC replicates and cell subsets isolated. The paper's findings and limits, for the study overall: FACS-sorted repertoires could contain abundant contaminating clonotypes from the bulk population, so computational filtering was required. The secondary T-cell response was weaker than the primary response but faster, peaking on day 5 instead of day 15. Because only a couple of donors were included in the study, the extent to which the findings can be generalized is limited. After the booster, most clones that had expanded after primary vaccination were detected again (nearly 98% of CD4 and around 88% of CD8), suggesting broad maintenance of memory. A small share of clonotypes was detected in both CD4 and CD8 compartments, with the overlap likely arising from convergent recombination.

Taken with the paper, the label for treatment or condition translates to: live attenuated yellow fever vaccine strain. At each blood-draw timepoint, two biological replicates of bulk PBMCs were collected. A standard Ficoll-Paque protocol was used to isolate PBMCs from peripheral blood. TriZol was used to extract RNA from bulk PBMCs, from CD4 and CD8 fractions, and from dextramer-positive and dextramer-negative fractions. This clonotype was detected many times. Its specific antigen is unknown. Base quality data are lacking; no much larger clone is found one base away. Per the germline V gene, SGHRS is the CDR1 and YFSETQ is the CDR2. At the junction V is shortened by 0 bases and J by 1 base, with 7 bases in between. From the cysteine up to the phenylalanine, the CDR3 has a length of 14 residues. CDR3 DNA only is kept here, 42 bases in frame from base 1. TCR cDNA was synthesized by 5'RACE template switching, through which a universal primer site and unique molecular identifiers were introduced. cDNA synthesis was primed from both the TCR alpha and TCR beta constant segments. Two PCR steps were used to amplify libraries, with sample barcodes and sequencing adapters being added in the second step. Sequencing of the libraries was done on either Illumina HiSeq 2500 (2x100 bp) or NovaSeq (2x150 bp). Regarding the original processing steps: MIGEC handled demultiplexing of reads and collapsing into UMI consensus sequences, while MiXCR performed V(D)J alignment. Vaccine-responding clonotypes were defined with edgeR using replicate PBMC samples, requiring FDR below 0.01 and a log2 fold change above 5 up to day 15. Bulk clonotypes were assigned CD4 or CD8 identity according to which sequenced CD4 or CD8 repertoire held them at higher abundance. The public reads were reprocessed in TCRdb via fastp at Q25 and MiXCR, keeping in-frame beta chains. CDR3 protein sequences are deduplicated, and each keeps its most common genes and DNA. TCRdb's processing, not the study's, gives the V and J calls here. The sample has around 310,000 distinct CDR3 sequences on record, about 9.5% of them singletons. The biggest ten clones account for approximately 19% of the sample.

This clonotype originated in a man aged 18 to 35 who received the YFV17D yellow fever vaccine. Sequenced material: PBMCs, taken on the day of the first yellow fever vaccination. Rearrangement joined TRBV5-1 to TRBJ1-1; D gene: possibly TRBD1, on 5 matching bases. The DNA sequence follows: TGCGCCAGCAGCTTGGACAGGACGAACACTGAAGCTTTCTTT. This translates into CASSLDRTNTEAFF. Joined to the reference TRBV5-1 and TRBJ1-1 proteins, this CDR3 gives the full variable domain: KAGVTQTPRYLIKTRGQQVTLSCSPISGHRSVSWYQQTPGQGLQFLFEYFSETQRNKGNFPGRFSGRQFSNSRSEMNVSTLELGDSALYLCASSLDRTNTEAFFGQGTRLTVV.